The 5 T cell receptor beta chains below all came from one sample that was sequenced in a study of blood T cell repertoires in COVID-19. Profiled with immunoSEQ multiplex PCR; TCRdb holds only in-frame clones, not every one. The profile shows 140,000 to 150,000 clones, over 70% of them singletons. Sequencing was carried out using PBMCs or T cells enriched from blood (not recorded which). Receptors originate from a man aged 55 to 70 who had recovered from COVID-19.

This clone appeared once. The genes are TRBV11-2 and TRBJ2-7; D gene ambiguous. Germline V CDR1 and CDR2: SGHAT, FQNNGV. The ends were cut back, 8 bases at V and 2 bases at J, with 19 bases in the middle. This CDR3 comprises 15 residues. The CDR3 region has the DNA TGTGCCAGCGCCTTAAGCCCCGGGTCCCCCTACGAGCAGTACTTC. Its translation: CASALSPGSPYEQYF.

The CDR3 here is CASSAASRRELFF. The CDR3 DNA reads as TGTGCCAGCAGCGCGGCAAGTCGACGGGAGCTGTTTTTT. The chain uses TRBV7-3 and TRBJ2-2; no firm D call. The germline CDR1 and CDR2 sequences are SGHTA and FQGTGA. V was clipped by 5 bases and J by 9 bases, with 13 bases between them. The CDR3 sequence is 13 residues long. The whole variable domain, remainder taken from reference TRBV7-3 and TRBJ2-2, is GAGVSQTPSNKVTEKGKYVELRCDPISGHTALYWYRQSLGQGPEFLIYFQGTGAADDSGLPNDRFFAVRPEGSVSTLKIQRTERGDSAVYLCASSAASRRELFFGEGSRLTVL.

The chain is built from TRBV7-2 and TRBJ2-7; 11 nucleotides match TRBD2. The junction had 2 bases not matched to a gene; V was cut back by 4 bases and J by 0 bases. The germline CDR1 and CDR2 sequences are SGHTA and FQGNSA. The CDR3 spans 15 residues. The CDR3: CASSSLAGGSYEQYF. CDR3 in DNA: TGTGCCAGCAGCTCCCTAGCGGGAGGCTCCTACGAGCAGTACTTC.

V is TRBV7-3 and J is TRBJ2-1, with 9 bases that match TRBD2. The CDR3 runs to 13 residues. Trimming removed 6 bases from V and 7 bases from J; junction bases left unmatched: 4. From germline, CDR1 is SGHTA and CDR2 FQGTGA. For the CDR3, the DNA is TGTGCCAGCAGTCGACTAGCGGCGAATGAGCAGTTCTTC. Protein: CASSRLAANEQFF.

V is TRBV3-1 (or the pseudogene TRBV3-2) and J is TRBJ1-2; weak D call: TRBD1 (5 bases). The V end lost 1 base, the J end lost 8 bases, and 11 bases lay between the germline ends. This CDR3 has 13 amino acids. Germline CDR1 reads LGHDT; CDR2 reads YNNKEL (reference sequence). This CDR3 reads CASSQGRVGGYTF. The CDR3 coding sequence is TGTGCCAGCAGCCAAGGCAGGGTAGGAGGCTACACCTTC.